The 12 T cell receptor beta chains below come from one sample, sequenced in a study of OX40 agonist ivuxolimab in advanced cancers. The method was immunoSEQ multiplex PCR; TCRdb's version includes in-frame clones alone and lacks a portion of them. The table lists around 95,000 clones, roughly 88% of them singletons, with 0.6% to 0.8% in the top ten. This specimen was CD4+ or CD8+ T cells sorted from blood, taken in a trial of the OX40 agonist ivuxolimab. Source of these receptors: an adult with an advanced solid tumor such as melanoma, head and neck, liver or kidney cancer.

The chain employs TRBV19 and TRBJ2-7, with TRBD1 matching 7 bases. CDR3 length: 14 residues. V lost 5 bases to trimming and J lost 3 bases; unmatched junction nucleotides: 7. Germline lookup yields CDR1 LNHDA and CDR2 SQIVND (reference sequence). DNA of the CDR3: TGTGCCAGTAGTCTTGCAGGGGGAAACTACGAGCAGTACTTC. Its translation is CASSLAGGNYEQYF.

This clone was recorded once. The V and J genes are TRBV6-1 and TRBJ2-7; 7 bases map to TRBD1. The V gene's germline CDR1 is MNHNS and CDR2 SASEGT. The CDR3 covers 15 residues. The J segment lost 3 bases and the V segment lost 3 bases, leaving 8 bases of the junction unmatched. The DNA for the CDR3 is TGTGCCAGCAGTGACCAGTGGGACAGTATCTACGAGCAGTACTTC. As protein: CASSDQWDSIYEQYF.

This sequence joins TRBV28 and TRBJ1-2; TRBD1 might be the D (6 bases). This CDR3 is 13 amino acids long. Germline lookup yields CDR1 MDHEN and CDR2 SYDVKM. Trimming stripped 6 bases from V and 5 bases from J, with 13 bases between. The CDR3: CASSGQLNYGYTF. In nucleotides, the CDR3 is TGTGCCAGCAGCGGACAGTTGAATTATGGCTACACCTTC.

This clone was detected once. The genes are TRBV28 and TRBJ1-3; maybe TRBD1 (5 bases). Between the trimmed V and J ends, which lost 6 bases and 8 bases, there was a span of 5 bases. CDR1 is MDHEN and CDR2 is SYDVKM in the germline V gene. The CDR3 spans 10 residues. CDR3 protein: CASSRDTIYF. The CDR3 DNA reads TGTGCCAGCAGCAGGGACACCATATATTTT.

The rearrangement uses TRBV11-2 and TRBJ2-7; maybe TRBD2 (5 bases). CDR1 SGHAT and CDR2 FQNNGV come from the germline V gene. With 5 bases removed from V and 0 bases from J, the gap between germline ends came to 11 bases. There are 14 residues in the CDR3. CDR3 bases: TGTGCCAGCAGCCAGAGACGGGACTCCTACGAGCAGTACTTC. It translates to CASSQRRDSYEQYF.

CDR3 in DNA: TGCGCCAGCAGCTTACCTAGCGGTGTCGCAGATACGCAGTATTTT. Protein sequence: CASSLPSGVADTQYF. V usage is TRBV5-1 and J usage is TRBJ2-3; 7 bases fit TRBD2. CDR3 length: 15 residues. V was pared by 2 bases and J by 4 bases, with 7 bases of the junction left unmatched. CDR1 is SGHRS, CDR2 YFSETQ, per germline.

The rearrangement uses TRBV5-1 and TRBJ2-1; 10 nucleotides align to TRBD2. Germline loops: CDR1 SGHRS, CDR2 YFSETQ. The CDR3 is 19 residues long. J lost 7 bases, V lost 1 base, and 17 bases had no gene match. CDR3 nucleotide sequence: TGCGCCAGCAGCTTGCTCGGGTCAAGCGGGGGGGCCCTGGATAATGAGCAGTTCTTC. Protein product: CASSLLGSSGGALDNEQFF.

V gene TRBV5-1 combines with J gene TRBJ2-2; D remains unclear. CDR3 length: 12 amino acids. Trimming pared 0 bases from V and 7 bases from J, leaving 4 bases between. Germline V gene lookup returns CDR1 SGHRS and CDR2 YFSETQ. The CDR3 protein is CASSLAFGELFF. CDR3 coding DNA: TGCGCCAGCAGCTTGGCCTTCGGGGAGCTGTTTTTT.

This chain's CDR3 is CAISEPQVGYTF. For the CDR3, the DNA is TGTGCCATCAGTGAGCCTCAAGTCGGCTACACCTTC. The chain has TRBV10-3 and TRBJ1-2, with D unresolved. CDR1 and CDR2 from the germline V gene are ENHRY and SYGVKD. This CDR3 contains 12 residues. Deletions cut 2 bases from V and 8 bases from J, with 9 bases between.

The rearrangement joins TRBV19 to TRBJ1-2, with D possibly TRBD1 on 5 matching bases. Germline values: CDR1 LNHDA, CDR2 SQIVND (reference sequence). The CDR3 sequence is 12 residues long. V was trimmed by 5 bases and J by 6 bases, leaving 10 bases between them. CDR3 sequence (DNA): TGTGCCAGTAGTGTTGACAGTGATGGCTACACCTTC. It yields the protein CASSVDSDGYTF.

The chain joins TRBV7-9 to TRBJ2-2; 8 positions match TRBD2. Germline CDR1 and CDR2: SEHNR and FQNEAQ (reference sequence). The CDR3 covers 14 residues. V dropped 4 bases and J dropped 5; count of bases not matched to a gene: 3. This CDR3 reads CASSYVAGTGELFF. Written as DNA, the CDR3 is TGTGCCAGCAGCTACGTAGCGGGGACCGGGGAGCTGTTTTTT.

This rearrangement joins TRBV11-2 to TRBJ1-5, with 8 bases lining up with TRBD1. Germline V lookup: CDR1 SGHAT, CDR2 FQNNGV. The CDR3 is made up of 15 amino acids. Germline trimming cut 3 bases from V and 2 bases from J; bases unmatched to any gene: 3. As DNA, the CDR3 is TGTGCCAGCAGCTTTACAGGGGGTGGCAATCAGCCCCAGCATTTT. Amino acid sequence: CASSFTGGGNQPQHF. Looking up the rest from reference TRBV11-2 and TRBJ1-5 gives the full variable domain: EAGVAQSPRYKIIEKRQSVAFWCNPISGHATLYWYQQILGQGPKLLIQFQNNGVVDDSQLPKDRFSAERLKGVDSTLKIQPAKLEDSAVYLCASSFTGGGNQPQHFGDGTRLSIL.